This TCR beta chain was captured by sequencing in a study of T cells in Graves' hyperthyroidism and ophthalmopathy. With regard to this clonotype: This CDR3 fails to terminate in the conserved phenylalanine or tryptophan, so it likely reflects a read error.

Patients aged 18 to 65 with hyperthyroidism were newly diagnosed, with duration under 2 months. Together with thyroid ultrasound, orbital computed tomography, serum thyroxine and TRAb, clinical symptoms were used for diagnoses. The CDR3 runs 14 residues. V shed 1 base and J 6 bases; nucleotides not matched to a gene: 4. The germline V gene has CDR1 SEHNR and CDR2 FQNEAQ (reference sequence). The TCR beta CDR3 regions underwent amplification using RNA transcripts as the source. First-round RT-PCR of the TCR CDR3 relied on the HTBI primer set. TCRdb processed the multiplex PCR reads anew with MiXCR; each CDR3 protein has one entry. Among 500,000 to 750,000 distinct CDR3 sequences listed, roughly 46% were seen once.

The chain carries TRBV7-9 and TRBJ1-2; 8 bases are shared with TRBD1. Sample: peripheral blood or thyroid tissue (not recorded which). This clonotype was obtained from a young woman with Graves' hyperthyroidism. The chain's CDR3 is CASSLGQGLDGYTL. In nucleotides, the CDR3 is TGTGCCAGCAGCTTAGGACAGGGGCTTGATGGCTACACCCTC.